The rows below give T cell receptor beta chains drawn from one sample of a study of T-cell reconstitution after alpha-beta-depleted transplantation in children. TCRdb recomputed calls from the PCR reads with MiXCR, one row per CDR3 protein. The sample lists 350,000 to 400,000 distinct CDR3 sequences; 20% were seen once. The specimen comprised PBMCs from the stem cell graft donor, sampled from the stem cell graft. The receptor source for this set is a human donor who donated a stem cell graft to a child with acute myeloid leukemia. The CDR3 runs from the conserved cysteine through the conserved F or W. The D gene is left open where the match is weak. Where a row states a size, it is once, few, many or the class of an expanded clone; other rows omit it.

>NA|NA|TRBJ2-1|TRBV9
TGTGCCAGCAGCGTCCTCGCGGACCCTGGGAATGAGCAGTTCTTC
CASSVLADPGNEQFF
>TRBD1|few|TRBJ2-7|TRBV20-1
TGCAGTGCTAGACCAAGGGACAGATACGAGCAGTACTTC
CSARPRDRYEQYF
>TRBD2|NA|TRBJ2-1|TRBV12-3/TRBV12-4
TGTGCCAGCGGAATAGCGGGAGGGATCCATGAGCAGTTCTTC
CASGIAGGIHEQFF
>NA|NA|TRBJ2-7|TRBV9
TGTGCCAGCAGCGTAGCTGACTCCGAGGGCTACGAGCAGTACTTC
CASSVADSEGYEQYF
>NA|few|TRBJ1-1|TRBV6-1
TGTGCCAGCGGTAGTGCGGACTGGAACACTGAAGCTTTCTTT
CASGSADWNTEAFF
>TRBD1|NA|TRBJ2-5|TRBV24-1
TGTGCCACCAGTGATATTACGGGACAGGGGGTCCAAGAGACCCAGTACTTC
CATSDITGQGVQETQYF
>TRBD2|few|TRBJ2-5|TRBV20-1
TGCAGTGCAACCGGGACTAGCGGGAGGGAGGGAGAGACCCAGTACTTC
CSATGTSGREGETQYF
>TRBD2|few|TRBJ2-7|TRBV12-3/TRBV12-4
TGTGCCAGCAGCTCGACTAGCGGGGGACATCACTTC
CASSSTSGGHHF
>NA|many|TRBJ2-1|TRBV12-3/TRBV12-4
TGTGCCAGCAGTTTAGGGACCAATGAGCAGTTCTTC
CASSLGTNEQFF
>NA|few|TRBJ1-5|TRBV20-1
TGCAGTGCTAGAGAAGGGACAAGTAATCAGCCCCAGCATTTT
CSAREGTSNQPQHF
>TRBD2|NA|TRBJ2-7|TRBV20-1
TGCAGTGCTAGACTACAGGGGGGACTAGCGGGAATGTACTTC
CSARLQGGLAGMYF
>TRBD2|NA|TRBJ2-5|TRBV7-8
TGTGCCAGCAGCTTAACTAGCGGGGGTACCCAAGAGACCCAGTACTTC
CASSLTSGGTQETQYF
>NA|NA|TRBJ1-2|TRBV7-3
TGTGCCAGCAGCCCAAGTCCGGGATCCACCTATGGCTACACCTTC
CASSPSPGSTYGYTF
>TRBD2|NA|TRBJ2-7|TRBV20-1
TGCAGTGCTAGAGTACCTCTGGGACTAGCGGGGTCAAAAGGTTACGAGCAGTACTTC
CSARVPLGLAGSKGYEQYF
>TRBD2|many|TRBJ2-1|TRBV20-1
TGCAGTGCCCCTGCTACTAGCGGCTCCTACAATGAGCAGTTCTTC
CSAPATSGSYNEQFF
>TRBD2|many|TRBJ2-3|TRBV20-1
TGCAGTGCTAGAAATAGCGGGAGTACAGATACGCAGTATTTT
CSARNSGSTDTQYF
>TRBD2|NA|TRBJ2-3|TRBV4-1
TGCGCCAGCAGCCCGCGGGAGCTACGGGATACGCAGTATTTT
CASSPRELRDTQYF
>TRBD2|NA|TRBJ2-7|TRBV28
TGTGCCAGCAGCCCCCTACTCATACTAGCGGAAACCTACGAGCAGTACTTC
CASSPLLILAETYEQYF
>NA|NA|TRBJ2-1|TRBV3-1
TGTGCCAGCAGCCAAGAGGGCTGGGGTTGGCAGTTCTTC
CASSQEGWGWQFF
>NA|many|TRBJ2-7|TRBV20-1
TGCAGTGCTAGGACAGGCGAGGATTTGAATGAGCAGTACTTC
CSARTGEDLNEQYF
>NA|many|TRBJ2-7|TRBV15
TGTGCCACCAGCCGAACCCCAACCTCTTACGAGCAGTACTTC
CATSRTPTSYEQYF
>NA|NA|TRBJ1-5|TRBV30
TGTGCCTGGGCTAATGGACAGAGCAACAATCAGCCCCAGCATTTT
CAWANGQSNNQPQHF
>TRBD2|few|TRBJ2-1|TRBV7-3
TGTGCCAGCAGTACGCGGGGGGACCGTGAGCAGTTCTTC
CASSTRGDREQFF
>TRBD1|NA|TRBJ2-1|TRBV5-1
TGCGCCAGCAGCGCGGGACAGGGGAGCGCGAATGAGCAGTTCTTC
CASSAGQGSANEQFF
>NA|NA|TRBJ1-5|TRBV12-3/TRBV12-4
TGTGCCAGCAGTTTGAATGGCTTCGGGCAGCCCCAGCATTTT
CASSLNGFGQPQHF
>NA|few|TRBJ2-5|TRBV4-1
TGCGCCAGCAGTCCGTACATGGGGTCCCCTGTCCAAGAGACCCAGTACTTC
CASSPYMGSPVQETQYF
>NA|few|TRBJ2-7|TRBV12-3/TRBV12-4
TGTGCCAGCAGTTTTGGGCCAGGGGCGCCTGGCGAGCAGTACTTC
CASSFGPGAPGEQYF
>TRBD1|NA|TRBJ2-2|TRBV6-1
TGTGCCAGCAGGTCCGGGACAGCGAACACCGGGGAGCTGTTTTTT
CASRSGTANTGELFF
>TRBD1|NA|TRBJ2-7|TRBV4-3
TGCGCCAGCAGCTATAGCTGGACAGGGGAGAGCTACGAGCAGTACTTC
CASSYSWTGESYEQYF
>NA|medium-sized|TRBJ2-5|TRBV9
TGTGCCAGCAGCGTAGACACTTCGTTCCAAGAGACCCAGTACTTC
CASSVDTSFQETQYF
>TRBD2|few|TRBJ2-4|TRBV7-8
TGTGCCAGCAGCTTAAGAGTGGGAGGGCCGATAGCCAAAAACATTCAGTACTTC
CASSLRVGGPIAKNIQYF
>NA|many|TRBJ2-5|TRBV7-9
TGTGCCAGCAGCTCAACCGGGCCCCGTGCAGAGACCCAGTACTTC
CASSSTGPRAETQYF
>NA|many|TRBJ1-1|TRBV12-3/TRBV12-4
TGTGCCAGCAGTTTGAGGCGGGAGTTGAACACTGAAGCTTTCTTT
CASSLRRELNTEAFF
>NA|NA|TRBJ2-7|TRBV10-3
TGTGCCATCAGTGCGACGGGAGATCAAAAATACGAGCAGTACTTC
CAISATGDQKYEQYF
>TRBD2|many|TRBJ2-3|TRBV20-1
TGCAGTGCTAGAGGGAGGGTAGCGGGACGCACAGATACGCAGTATTTT
CSARGRVAGRTDTQYF
>TRBD1|NA|TRBJ1-1|TRBV12-3/TRBV12-4
TGTGCCAGCGGTCCAGGGGGTACGCAAGCTTTCTTT
CASGPGGTQAFF
>TRBD1|NA|TRBJ1-4|TRBV5-1
TGCGCCAGCAGCTTGGCCGAGACAGGGCTTCATGAAAAACTGTTTTTT
CASSLAETGLHEKLFF
>NA|few|TRBJ2-1|TRBV3-1
TGTGCCAGCAGCCAAGGGGAGAGCTCCTACAATGAGCAGTTCTTC
CASSQGESSYNEQFF
>NA|many|TRBJ2-3|TRBV28
TGTGCCAGCAGCCCGATCACAGATACGCAGTATTTT
CASSPITDTQYF
>NA|few|TRBJ2-5|TRBV15
TGTGCCACCAGCAGGGACAGACAAGAGACCCAGTACTTC
CATSRDRQETQYF
>NA|few|TRBJ1-2|TRBV7-2
TGTGCCAGCAGCTTAGTCAGAAATGGCTACACCTTC
CASSLVRNGYTF
>NA|NA|TRBJ1-1|TRBV5-1
TGCGCCAGCAGGAGTATGAACACTGAAGCTTTCTTT
CASRSMNTEAFF
>NA|NA|TRBJ2-1|TRBV12-3/TRBV12-4
TGTGCCAGCAGGCCCGGCGGGACCTACAATGAGCAGTTCTTC
CASRPGGTYNEQFF